This TCR beta chain originates from a study of graft-versus-host responses after intestinal transplantation. Profiled with immunoSEQ multiplex PCR; TCRdb holds only in-frame clones, not every one. In the table there are around 45,000 clones, about 95% of which are singletons. The CDR3 covers 14 residues. Germline CDR1 is SGHTA and CDR2 is FQGNSA. Notes on the study in general: The highest levels of circulating GvH clones went along with early declines in HvG clones after transplant. GvH clones detected in recipient marrow included some appearing first in ileum or blood.

As regards this clone: The target antigen is unknown.

This receptor was identified in a human patient who received an intestinal transplant, so some T cells may come from the graft donor. This chain connects TRBV7-2 to TRBJ2-5; 7 nucleotides align to TRBD2. The J call may be in error: the DNA end matches TRBJ2-7 better. The sample consisted of PBMCs, taken approximately 360 days after intestinal transplant. This chain's CDR3 is CASSLWGGTYEQYF. The CDR3 nucleotides are TGTGCCAGCAGCTTATGGGGGGGGACCTACGAGCAGTACTTC.